The next 16 T cell receptor beta chains were all read from a single sample in a study of T cell responses to AZD1222 COVID-19 vaccine. The table came from immunoSEQ multiplex PCR; TCRdb's copy has only in-frame clones and leaves some out. The sample has roughly 51,000 clones; 89% are singletons. Sequences were derived from peripheral blood, sampled 28 days after the second AZD1222 dose. These receptor sequences come from an adult who received the AZD1222 COVID-19 vaccine.

This chain links TRBV19 with TRBJ2-2; the D gene is possibly TRBD1 (5 bases). V was cut by 4 bases and J by 1 base, with 13 bases left in between. The CDR3 spans 16 residues. CDR1 is LNHDA and CDR2 is SQIVND in the germline V gene (reference sequence). The CDR3 nucleotides are TGTGCCAGTAGTACCGCACAGGTTGTGAACACCGGGGAGCTGTTTTTT. Protein sequence: CASSTAQVVNTGELFF.

This chain links TRBV27 with TRBJ1-1; weak D call: TRBD1 (6 bases). Trimming stripped 2 bases from V and 0 bases from J, with 16 bases between. Per the germline V gene, CDR1 is MNHEY and CDR2 is SMNVEV (reference sequence). This CDR3 region has 17 residues. In DNA, the CDR3 is TGTGCCAGCAGTTTAGGGGTCGGGGGCCCAATGAACACTGAAGCTTTCTTT. Translated: CASSLGVGGPMNTEAFF.

This clone has a single count. This chain joins TRBV1 and TRBJ2-1; the table calls TRBD2, which could not be checked here. TRBV1 is a documented pseudogene. The CDR3 has 16 residues. The CDR3 nucleotides are TGCACCAGCAGCCAAGATCTAGCGGGAGTGGACAATGAGCAGTTCTTC. It yields the protein CTSSQDLAGVDNEQFF.

This clone has only one observation. The J gene is TRBJ1-6, the V gene TRBV11-2; D is unclear. With 4 bases removed from V and 10 bases from J, the gap between germline ends came to 11 bases. The CDR3 covers 13 residues. CDR1 is SGHAT, CDR2 FQNNGV, per germline. CDR3 residues: CASSWERESPLHF. CDR3 bases: TGTGCCAGCAGCTGGGAAAGGGAATCACCCCTCCACTTT.

The chain links TRBV19 to TRBJ2-2; D not certain. Trimming cost V 7 bases and J 1 base, with 7 bases left between them. Germline-derived CDR1 and CDR2 are LNHDA and SQIVND (reference sequence). The CDR3 is 13 amino acids. CDR3 protein: CASKTGNTGELFF. The CDR3, as DNA: TGTGCCAGTAAGACTGGGAACACCGGGGAGCTGTTTTTT.

This clone showed up just once. This chain joins TRBV6-5 and TRBJ2-2; perhaps D is TRBD1 or TRBD2 (5 bases each). The CDR3 contains 15 residues. Trimming pared 8 bases from V and 3 bases from J, leaving 16 bases between. Germline CDR1 and CDR2: MNHEY and SVGAGI. The CDR3 DNA is TGTGCCAGCCGTAGAAAGAGGGGTGACACCGGGGAGCTGTTTTTT. Protein: CASRRKRGDTGELFF.

The CDR3 region is CAWTPGGYEQYF. CDR3 in DNA: TGTGCCTGGACTCCGGGGGGCTACGAGCAGTACTTC. The J gene is TRBJ2-7, the V gene TRBV30, with TRBD2 matching 7 bases. J was trimmed by 3 bases and V by 4 bases; bases with no gene match: 3. Germline loops: CDR1 GTSNPN, CDR2 SVGIG (reference sequence). The length of the CDR3 is 12 residues.

This rearrangement joins TRBV14 to TRBJ2-3; D is undetermined. CDR3 length: 14 residues. Germline V gene sequence: CDR1 SGHDN, CDR2 FVKESK. The ends were cut back, 0 bases at V and 5 bases at J, with 9 bases in the middle. The CDR3 loop is CASSQEHPRDTQYF. DNA of the CDR3: TGTGCCAGCAGCCAAGAACACCCCAGAGATACGCAGTATTTT.

This chain connects TRBV20-1 to TRBJ1-3, with 8 bases that match TRBD1. The CDR3 is 13 residues long. Germline assignment: CDR1 DFQATT and CDR2 SNEGSKA (reference sequence). V lost 3 bases, J lost 7 bases, and 5 bases stayed unmatched. The chain's CDR3 is CSASDRGSNTIYF. The CDR3 DNA follows: TGCAGTGCTAGTGACAGGGGAAGCAACACCATATATTTT.

The chain carries TRBV7-2 and TRBJ2-7; D is perhaps TRBD1 (5 bases). CDR1 and CDR2 from the germline V gene are SGHTA and FQGNSA. V dropped 5 bases and J dropped 10 bases, with 18 bases sitting between them. This CDR3 region has 13 residues. The CDR3 spells CASSATRQSGQYF. For the CDR3, the DNA is TGTGCCAGCAGCGCCACCCGACAGTCTGGCCAGTACTTC.

The chain employs TRBV30 and TRBJ1-5; TRBD1 matches at 10 bases. The CDR3 spans 14 residues. The germline V gene has CDR1 GTSNPN and CDR2 SVGIG (reference sequence). J lost 5 bases, V lost 2 bases, and 3 bases had no gene match. The CDR3 nucleotides are TGTGCCTGGAGTAGACAGGGGGCCTATCAGCCCCAGCATTTT. Translated, it gives CAWSRQGAYQPQHF.

The chain employs TRBV25-1 and TRBJ2-2, with D possibly being TRBD1 or TRBD2 (5 bases each). In germline, CDR1 is MGHDK, CDR2 SYGVNS. V lost 6 bases, J lost 7 bases, and 18 bases lay in between. CDR3 length: 15 amino acids. CDR3 region: CASSLRDPGFGELFF. CDR3 in DNA: TGTGCCAGCAGCCTGAGGGACCCAGGGTTCGGGGAGCTGTTTTTT. Complete variable domain (other parts from reference TRBV25-1 and TRBJ2-2): EADIYQTPRYLVIGTGKKITLECSQTMGHDKMYWYQQDPGMELHLIHYSYGVNSTEKGDLSSESTVSRIRTEHFPLTLESARPSHTSQYLCASSLRDPGFGELFFGEGSRLTVL.

The chain employs TRBV5-1 and TRBJ1-5; D is uncertain. Germline values: CDR1 SGHRS, CDR2 YFSETQ. V was pared by 0 bases and J by 0 bases, with 7 bases between. This CDR3 has 15 amino acids. The CDR3 nucleotides read TGCGCCAGCAGCTTGGACGGTTATAGCAATCAGCCCCAGCATTTT. Translating gives CASSLDGYSNQPQHF.

The V and J genes are TRBV7-9 and TRBJ2-1, with TRBD2 identical over 7 bases. Germline loops: CDR1 SEHNR, CDR2 FQNEAQ (reference sequence). The CDR3 loop spans 15 amino acids. V lost 0 bases, J lost 3 bases, and 2 bases stayed unmatched. In DNA, the CDR3 is TGTGCCAGCAGCTTAGCAGCGGGAATCTACAATGAGCAGTTCTTC. It yields the protein CASSLAAGIYNEQFF.

The gene calls are TRBV5-5 and TRBJ2-7; TRBD2 matches at 7 bases. The CDR3 is 14 amino acids. The V gene end was trimmed by 1 base and the J gene end by 9 bases; junction bases not matched to a gene: 10. Germline assignment: CDR1 SGHKS and CDR2 YYEKEE (reference sequence). CDR3: CASSLLTSRGLQYF. The DNA for the CDR3 is TGTGCCAGCAGCTTGTTGACTAGCCGGGGTTTGCAGTACTTC.

The chain couples TRBV20-1 to TRBJ1-6; 9 nucleotides line up with TRBD1. V lost 6 bases, J lost 6 bases, and 9 bases stayed unmatched. This CDR3 is built from 15 residues. Germline lookup yields CDR1 DFQATT and CDR2 SNEGSKA (reference sequence). The CDR3 DNA sequence: TGCAGTGCCAGTCAGGGGACAGGGTTTAATTCACCCCTCCACTTT. Residues: CSASQGTGFNSPLHF.